The TCR beta chain described here comes from a study of blood T cell repertoires in COVID-19. Authors' analysis steps: Reference gene primers were amplified, and this amplification served to estimate nucleated cell counts. Clones were read by immunoSEQ multiplex PCR, and TCRdb kept only the in-frame ones, dropping some. V and J calls and clone size are copied from that table; D and trimming were computed from the DNA. Here the sample spans over 250,000 clones, about 83% being singletons. This clone was recorded a few times. This CDR3 is also generated by other DNA sequences in the sample. Per germline, CDR1 SGHAT and CDR2 FQDESV (reference sequence). The CDR3 is 15 amino acids. Trimming removed 5 bases from V and 2 bases from J; junction bases left unmatched: 2.

The sample consisted of peripheral blood. The TCR comes from a woman between 45 and 60 years old who had recovered from COVID-19. The genes are TRBV11-1 and TRBJ2-6; TRBD1 agrees at 8 bases. The CDR3: CASSLQGAGANVLTF. For the CDR3, the DNA is TGTGCCAGCAGCCTACAGGGGGCTGGGGCCAACGTCCTGACTTTC.